This T cell receptor (beta chain) emerged from a study of blood T cells in healthy people across ages. This clonotype was observed a few times. Germline V lookup: CDR1 LGHDT, CDR2 YNNKEL (reference sequence). CDR3 size: 15 residues. J gave up 8 bases and V 6 bases, and 10 bases lay outside the gene matches. A second roughly 6 to 12 cycle PCR used barcoded and J-beta primers. Each cDNA molecule received a tag from a template-switch adaptor that had 12 random nucleotides. TCRdb re-called the 5' RACE reads with MiXCR, one entry per CDR3 protein. The sample consists of more than 1.4 million distinct CDR3 sequences, 35% to 45% of them appearing once.

This TCR was sampled from a woman aged 18-35 years in good health. The sample consisted of blood. The chain has TRBV3-1 and TRBJ2-1, with 10 bases identical to TRBD2. The CDR3 region is CASSGLAVLGDEQFF. The DNA for the CDR3 is TGTGCCAGCAGTGGACTAGCGGTGTTAGGGGATGAGCAGTTCTTC.